This entry lists 18 T cell receptor beta chains sequenced from one sample in a study of blood T cells in healthy people across ages. PCR was performed a second time for roughly 6 to 12 cycles using a sample-barcoded 5' primer and a J-beta primer mix. One entry per CDR3 protein, called by TCRdb with MiXCR from the 5' RACE reads. The table records hundreds of thousands of distinct CDR3 sequences, around a quarter of them present only once. This sample was also put to use in a study of T cells of mothers and their children.

Material for sequencing was blood. The receptors originated from a boy between 10 and 17 years old in good health.

This clonotype was detected only a few times. The J gene is TRBJ2-3, the V gene TRBV6-1; TRBD1 or TRBD2 may be the D gene (6 bases each). The CDR3 runs to 17 residues. V dropped 2 bases and J dropped 2 bases, with 17 bases sitting between them. Germline-derived CDR1 and CDR2 are MNHNS and SASEGT. DNA for the CDR3: TGTGCCAGCAGTGAATTAGGGGGGTCTGGTACCACAGATACGCAGTATTTT. Translating gives CASSELGGSGTTDTQYF.

The rearrangement links TRBV2 to TRBJ2-5, with a tentative D call TRBD2 (5 bases). CDR1 and CDR2 (germline): SNHLY, FYNNEI. The CDR3 has 12 residues. The germline V and J ends were trimmed by 6 bases and 3 bases, with 8 bases remaining between them. CDR3 nucleotide sequence: TGTGCCAGCAGAACGGAGGAAGAGACCCAGTACTTC. The encoded protein is CASRTEEETQYF.

V usage is TRBV28 and J usage is TRBJ2-5; D possibly corresponds to TRBD2 (7 bases). Deletions cut 2 bases from V and 3 bases from J, with 13 bases between. Germline values: CDR1 MDHEN, CDR2 SYDVKM. The CDR3 consists of 15 residues. The CDR3 sequence is CASSLGGAEKETQYF. The CDR3 DNA reads as TGTGCCAGCAGTTTAGGGGGGGCCGAGAAAGAGACCCAGTACTTC.

In this sample, this clonotype turned up a few times. V gene TRBV29-1 combines with J gene TRBJ2-7; the D is unclear. The CDR3 runs 12 residues. Germline lookup yields CDR1 SQVTM and CDR2 ANQGSEA. V lost 5 bases to trimming and J lost 6 bases, with 14 bases between them. CDR3 sequence reads: CSVSQAQVEQYF. The CDR3 coding sequence is TGCAGCGTTTCCCAAGCCCAGGTCGAGCAGTACTTC.

Only a few counts were recorded for this clonotype. The chain joins TRBV20-1 to TRBJ1-1; D is possibly TRBD1 (5 bases). This CDR3 is built from 13 residues. V lost 6 bases and J lost 1, with 12 bases in between. CDR1 and CDR2 from the germline V gene are DFQATT and SNEGSKA (reference sequence). In nucleotides, the CDR3 is TGCAGTGCGGTCGGGGACGGGAACACTGAAGCTTTCTTT. Translating it yields CSAVGDGNTEAFF.

This clonotype has a handful of counts. This chain links TRBV28 with TRBJ1-4; perhaps TRBD1 as D (5 bases). Germline values: CDR1 MDHEN, CDR2 SYDVKM. CDR3 length: 14 amino acids. V lost 3 bases and J lost 8, with 13 bases in between. The CDR3 loop reads CASSFPGTGEKLFF. CDR3 nucleotide sequence: TGTGCCAGCAGTTTCCCCGGGACCGGCGAAAAACTGTTTTTT. The complete variable domain, with remaining parts taken from reference TRBV28 and TRBJ1-4, reads DVKVTQSSRYLVKRTGEKVFLECVQDMDHENMFWYRQDPGLGLRLIYFSYDVKMKEKGDIPEGYSVSREKKERFSLILESASTNQTSMYLCASSFPGTGEKLFFGSGTQLSVL.

This clonotype was recorded a few times. The rearrangement links TRBV30 to TRBJ1-3; D not resolved. V lost 0 bases and J lost 0, with 9 bases in between. This CDR3 contains 15 residues. Germline values: CDR1 GTSNPN, CDR2 SVGIG (reference sequence). This CDR3 is CAWSVPRSSGNTIYF. The DNA of the CDR3 is TGTGCCTGGAGTGTACCGCGGAGCTCTGGAAACACCATATATTTT.

This chain joins TRBV12-3 or TRBV12-4 and TRBJ2-7; perhaps TRBD1 as D (5 bases). The CDR3 is 12 residues long. Trimming pared 7 bases from V and 4 bases from J, leaving 11 bases between. CDR3 residues: CASTTREYEQYF. CDR3 sequence (DNA): TGTGCCAGCACAACCAGGGAATACGAGCAGTACTTC.

This clonotype was seen many times. The chain links TRBV12-3 or TRBV12-4 to TRBJ2-7; TRBD1 matches at 7 bases. CDR3 length: 14 amino acids. The trim removed 4 bases at V and 0 bases at J, leaving 3 bases unmatched. The CDR3 bases are TGTGCCAGCAGTTCCCGACAGGGCTCCTACGAGCAGTACTTC. Its translation: CASSSRQGSYEQYF.

The chain is built from TRBV10-3 and TRBJ2-7; D is ambiguous. In germline, CDR1 is ENHRY, CDR2 SYGVKD. Deletions cut 8 bases from V and 4 bases from J, with 12 bases between. The CDR3 is made up of 12 amino acids. The CDR3 spells CAIREKAYEQYF. The CDR3 bases are TGTGCCATCCGAGAGAAGGCTTACGAGCAGTACTTC.

The chain recombines TRBV27 with TRBJ2-7; TRBD1 matches at 8 bases. The end of the DNA fits TRBJ2-1 better, so the J call may be wrong. The CDR3 has 17 amino acids. CDR1 and CDR2 (germline): MNHEY, SMNVEV (reference sequence). DNA of the CDR3: TGTGCCAGCAGTTGGATACCCCCGGACAGGGTGGGCAATGAGCAGTTCTTC. Translation gives CASSWIPPDRVGNEQFF.

This clonotype was seen a handful of times. The rearrangement links TRBV12-3 or TRBV12-4 to TRBJ2-7, with D uncertain. The CDR3 loop spans 12 amino acids. Trimming took off 6 bases at V and 2 bases at J, with 8 bases between the two ends. The DNA for the CDR3 is TGTGCCAGCAGAGTAGGTCCCTACGAGCAGTACTTC. It encodes CASRVGPYEQYF.

The V gene is TRBV6-6, the J gene TRBJ1-2, with a possible D match to TRBD1 (5 bases). CDR1 and CDR2 (germline): MNHNY, SVGAGI (reference sequence). The CDR3 extends over 13 amino acids. The V end lost 6 bases, the J end lost 5 bases, and 13 bases lay between the germline ends. In DNA, the CDR3 is TGTGCCAGCAGGTCCCCGGGGGGATATGGCTACACCTTC. Translation gives CASRSPGGYGYTF.

J is TRBJ2-2 and V is TRBV5-1; D is possibly TRBD2 (6 bases). The CDR3 has 14 residues. Germline-derived CDR1 and CDR2 are SGHRS and YFSETQ. Trimming took 4 bases from V and 5 from J, leaving 12 bases between them. CDR3: CASSHSRGTGELFF. Here the CDR3 DNA reads TGCGCCAGCAGCCACTCTCGGGGGACCGGGGAGCTGTTTTTT.

The chain links TRBV3-1 to TRBJ2-5; D call uncertain. The DNA end lines up better with TRBJ2-7; the J call may be wrong. Germline lookup yields CDR1 LGHDT and CDR2 YNNKEL (reference sequence). This CDR3 has 15 amino acids. CDR3 in amino acids: CASSHPQNPSYEQYF. Here the CDR3 DNA reads TGTGCCAGCAGCCACCCCCAAAACCCCTCCTACGAGCAGTACTTC.

The chain links TRBV9 to TRBJ2-5; D perhaps matches TRBD2 (5 bases). CDR1 SGDLS and CDR2 YYNGEE come from the germline V gene. V was trimmed by 4 bases and J by 5 bases, leaving 15 bases between them. The CDR3 contains 14 residues. Here the CDR3 DNA reads TGTGCCAGCAGCCCCCGGACGGGGATGGAGACCCAGTACTTC. The encoded protein is CASSPRTGMETQYF.

The rearrangement uses TRBV20-1 and TRBJ2-5, with D uncertain. Germline CDR1 and CDR2: DFQATT and SNEGSKA (reference sequence). Trimming pared 2 bases from V and 7 bases from J, leaving 29 bases between. CDR3 length: 18 residues. CDR3 loop: CSARPLVTAERLIGTQYF. CDR3 sequence (DNA): TGCAGTGCTAGACCTCTCGTTACGGCAGAAAGGCTGATTGGGACCCAGTACTTC.

This clonotype was counted a few times. CDR3 bases: TGTGCCAGCAGCTGGAGTGGGGACCCGGCGACTGAAGCTTTCTTT. Protein product: CASSWSGDPATEAFF. The J gene is TRBJ1-1, the V gene TRBV7-9; tentatively, D is TRBD1 (5 bases). V lost 4 bases to trimming and J lost 5 bases, with 17 bases between them. The CDR3 runs 15 residues. From germline, CDR1 is SEHNR and CDR2 FQNEAQ (reference sequence).